One and the same sample provided the 17 T cell receptor beta chains below, sequenced in a study of T cell responses to AZD1222 COVID-19 vaccine. The repertoire was sequenced with immunoSEQ multiplex PCR; TCRdb's copy has only in-frame clones and lacks some. The sample lists 110,000 to 150,000 clones; roughly 85% were seen once. This specimen was peripheral blood, taken on day 0 of AZD1222 vaccination. These receptors all stem from an adult in good health.

The chain uses TRBV3-1 (or the pseudogene TRBV3-2) and TRBJ2-4, with 9 bases fitting TRBD1. The CDR3 runs 15 residues. The V segment lost 3 bases and the J segment 7 bases; nucleotides outside the gene matches: 7. Germline CDR1 LGHDT, CDR2 YNNKEL (reference sequence). The CDR3 here is CASSQSPGTGNIQYF. The DNA for the CDR3 is TGTGCCAGCAGCCAGAGCCCGGGGACAGGGAACATTCAGTACTTC.

This chain joins TRBV4-1 and TRBJ2-7; 8 bases line up with TRBD2. The CDR3 is 16 amino acids. Trimming at V came to 2 bases and at J to 4 bases, leaving 10 bases not matched to a gene. Germline V gene lookup returns CDR1 MGHRA and CDR2 YSYEKL. The CDR3: CASSQPRRGARYEQYF. In DNA form, the CDR3 reads TGCGCCAGCAGCCAACCTCGGCGGGGGGCCCGGTACGAGCAGTACTTC.

V is TRBV5-1 and J is TRBJ1-1; a possible D gene is TRBD1 (5 bases). Germline-derived CDR1 and CDR2 are SGHRS and YFSETQ. The ends were cut back, 2 bases at V and 1 base at J, with 9 bases in the middle. CDR3 length: 14 residues. CDR3: CASSLRGENTEAFF. The CDR3 coding sequence is TGCGCCAGCAGCTTACGGGGGGAGAACACTGAAGCTTTCTTT. The full variable domain, its missing parts supplied by reference TRBV5-1 and TRBJ1-1, is KAGVTQTPRYLIKTRGQQVTLSCSPISGHRSVSWYQQTPGQGLQFLFEYFSETQRNKGNFPGRFSGRQFSNSRSEMNVSTLELGDSALYLCASSLRGENTEAFFGQGTRLTVV.

J is TRBJ2-7 and V is TRBV28, with TRBD2 identical over 12 bases. The CDR3 is 13 amino acids. The germline V gene has CDR1 MDHEN and CDR2 SYDVKM. Trimming cost V 3 bases and J 12 bases; bases outside gene matches: 6. The CDR3 region is CASSFGGLAGLYF. Written as DNA, the CDR3 is TGTGCCAGCAGTTTCGGCGGACTAGCGGGGTTGTACTTC.

CDR3 protein: CASSLGGSEQYF. The DNA of the CDR3 is TGCGCCAGCAGCTTAGGTGGTTCCGAGCAGTACTTC. This sequence joins TRBV5-1 and TRBJ2-7, with D uncertain. V was clipped by 2 bases and J by 6 bases, with 9 bases between them. CDR1 and CDR2 from the germline V gene are SGHRS and YFSETQ. This CDR3 is built from 12 residues.

This clone came up once. The chain is built from TRBV20-1 and TRBJ1-1; no definite D call. Trimming pared 6 bases from V and 5 bases from J, leaving 10 bases between. The CDR3 totals 11 residues. Per the germline V gene, CDR1 is DFQATT and CDR2 is SNEGSKA (reference sequence). The CDR3 sequence: CSAIVQTEAFF. CDR3 DNA: TGCAGTGCCATAGTACAAACTGAAGCTTTCTTT.

This chain connects TRBV7-9 to TRBJ1-5; 8 positions agree with TRBD1. Looked up from germline, CDR1 is SEHNR and CDR2 is FQNEAQ (reference sequence). CDR3 length: 17 residues. The V and J ends lost 2 bases and 4 bases, in that order; junction bases with no gene match: 10. The CDR3 here is CASSLLLHRGANQPQHF. The CDR3 DNA reads TGTGCCAGCAGCTTACTTCTTCACAGGGGGGCTAATCAGCCCCAGCATTTT. The full variable domain, rest sourced from reference TRBV7-9 and TRBJ1-5, is DTGVSQNPRHKITKRGQNVTFRCDPISEHNRLYWYRQTLGQGPEFLTYFQNEAQLEKSRLLSDRFSAERPKGSFSTLEIQRTEQGDSAMYLCASSLLLHRGANQPQHFGDGTRLSIL.

V gene TRBV4-2 combines with J gene TRBJ2-2; TRBD2 matches 9 bases. V shed 1 base, J shed 6 bases, and the junction held 3 bases outside the gene matches. The CDR3 is 15 amino acids. Germline CDR1 is LGHNA and CDR2 is YNFKEQ. In nucleotides, the CDR3 is TGTGCCAGCAGCCAAGGCGGGAGGGGGGCCGGGGAGCTGTTTTTT. Translating gives CASSQGGRGAGELFF.

This chain joins TRBV4-1 and TRBJ2-7; 7 bases are shared with TRBD2. The CDR3 has 14 amino acids. The V gene's germline CDR1 is MGHRA and CDR2 YSYEKL. V trimming: 4 bases; J trimming: 2 bases; junction bases outside the gene matches: 5. The CDR3 DNA sequence: TGCGCCAGCAGCCTGCTAGCGGCCCCCTACGAGCAGTACTTC. It encodes CASSLLAAPYEQYF.

In DNA, the CDR3 is TGTGCCAGCAGTGATACAATGGGACTTCAGGAACCCCTCCACTTT. This translates into CASSDTMGLQEPLHF. The rearrangement links TRBV6-1 to TRBJ1-6, with D possibly matching TRBD1 (5 bases). The CDR3 totals 15 residues. V lost 3 bases and J lost 12, with 18 bases in between. The germline V gene encodes CDR1 MNHNS and CDR2 SASEGT.

This chain joins TRBV4-1 and TRBJ2-5; a weak D match, TRBD2 (6 bases). CDR3 length: 15 amino acids. The germline gives CDR1 MGHRA, CDR2 YSYEKL. Trimming removed 5 bases at V and 0 bases at J, with 13 bases between. The CDR3 is CASSYGGTYQETQYF. The CDR3 region has the DNA TGCGCCAGCAGCTACGGGGGAACCTACCAAGAGACCCAGTACTTC.

This clone has only one observation. This chain joins TRBV18 and TRBJ2-6, with 8 positions matching TRBD1. V gave up 6 bases and J gave up 2 bases; unmatched junction bases: 6. The length of the CDR3 is 16 residues. In germline, CDR1 is KGHSH, CDR2 LQKENI. Written as DNA, the CDR3 is TGTGCCAGCTCTCAACAGGGGGAGGCTGGGGCCAACGTCCTGACTTTC. As protein: CASSQQGEAGANVLTF.

The rearrangement uses TRBV29-1 and TRBJ2-7, with a possible D match to TRBD1 (6 bases). In germline, CDR1 is SQVTM, CDR2 ANQGSEA. This CDR3 is 12 amino acids long. The V end lost 7 bases, the J end lost 2 bases, and 12 bases lay between the germline ends. DNA for the CDR3: TGCAGCGCCGCCGGACAGACCTACGAGCAGTACTTC. It encodes CSAAGQTYEQYF.

The genes are TRBV5-4 and TRBJ2-1, with TRBD2 identical over 13 bases. Per the germline V gene, CDR1 is SGHNT and CDR2 is YYREEE (reference sequence). V was pared by 6 bases and J by 4 bases, with 7 bases of the junction left unmatched. CDR3 length equals 16 residues. CDR3 region: CASKLAGGPSYNEQFF. The CDR3 nucleotides are TGTGCCAGCAAACTAGCGGGAGGGCCCTCGTACAATGAGCAGTTCTTC.

The V and J genes are TRBV2 and TRBJ1-3; 7 nucleotides agree with TRBD1. This CDR3 is 15 amino acids long. V lost 3 bases and J lost 2; bases outside the gene matches: 4. Germline V gene lookup returns CDR1 SNHLY and CDR2 FYNNEI. The CDR3 spells CASSELDRAGNTIYF. Here the CDR3 DNA reads TGTGCCAGCAGTGAGCTCGACAGGGCTGGAAACACCATATATTTT.

This sequence joins TRBV18 and TRBJ2-6, with D possibly being TRBD1 (6 bases). In germline, CDR1 is KGHSH, CDR2 LQKENI. CDR3 length: 17 amino acids. V was shortened by 0 bases and J by 0 bases, with 9 bases between the two germline ends. CDR3 amino acids: CASSPPDSLSGANVLTF. The CDR3 bases are TGTGCCAGCTCACCACCGGACAGCCTCTCTGGGGCCAACGTCCTGACTTTC.

The rearrangement joins TRBV15 to TRBJ1-3; weak D call: TRBD1 (6 bases). The germline CDR1 and CDR2 sequences are LNHNV and YYDKDF (reference sequence). Trimming shortened V by 3 bases and J by 4 bases, and 10 bases separated the two germline ends. This CDR3 comprises 14 residues. Here the CDR3 reads CATSSYQGGNTIYF. As DNA, the CDR3 is TGTGCCACCAGCAGTTACCAGGGGGGAAACACCATATATTTT.